These 11 T cell receptor beta chains share one sample of origin, sequenced in a study of CD8+CD57+ T cells in acquired aplastic anemia. CDR3 and TCR beta VDJ profiling relied on genomic DNA as the template. A single record per CDR3 protein comes from TCRdb applying MiXCR to the reads. The data contain approximately 58,000 distinct CDR3 sequences, approximately 52% of them singletons. The authors sequenced patients whose flow cytometry had shown CD8+CD57+ cell expansion. The sequenced sample consisted of sorted CD4+, CD8+, or CD8+CD57+ T cells (not recorded which) from PBMCs. The receptors come from a human donor with aplastic anemia.

The chain is built from TRBV2 and TRBJ1-2, with a weak D call TRBD1 (6 bases). Trimming removed 9 bases at V and 6 bases at J, with 11 bases between. The CDR3 runs 11 residues. Germline loops: CDR1 SNHLY, CDR2 FYNNEI. CDR3 loop: CARNTGNGYTF. The CDR3 DNA follows: TGTGCCAGGAATACAGGGAATGGCTACACCTTC.

This clonotype was seen ten or more times. The chain joins TRBV11-2 to TRBJ2-1; possibly TRBD1 for D (5 bases). Looked up from germline, CDR1 is SGHAT and CDR2 is FQNNGV. The CDR3 sequence is 15 residues long. The ends were cut back, 2 bases at V and 2 bases at J, with 10 bases in the middle. CDR3 protein: CASSLFRATYNEQFF. CDR3 coding DNA: TGTGCCAGCAGCTTATTCAGGGCCACCTACAATGAGCAGTTCTTC.

This clonotype was seen at least ten times. The rearrangement uses TRBV7-2 and TRBJ2-3; TRBD1 matches at 8 bases. The CDR3 contains 18 residues. Germline CDR1 is SGHTA and CDR2 is FQGNSA. The ends lost 1 base at V and 1 base at J; junction bases unmatched: 10. In DNA, the CDR3 is TGTGCCAGCAGCTTAGAGTCGGACAGGGAACGGGGCACAGATACGCAGTATTTT. As protein: CASSLESDRERGTDTQYF. The full variable domain, rest sourced from reference TRBV7-2 and TRBJ2-3, is GAGVSQSPSNKVTEKGKDVELRCDPISGHTALYWYRQSLGQGLEFLIYFQGNSAPDKSGLPSDRFSAERTGGSVSTLTIQRTQQEDSAVYLCASSLESDRERGTDTQYFGPGTRLTVL.

This clonotype was counted a few times. One junction end does not reproduce the germline sequence, and a read error may be involved. V is TRBV12-3 or TRBV12-4 and J is TRBJ2-5; the D gene could be TRBD1 or TRBD2 (5 bases each). This CDR3 contains 13 residues. The CDR3 region is CAISGTPQETQYF. The DNA of the CDR3 is TGTGCCATCAGTGGGACCCCCCAAGAGACCCAGTACTTC.

The rearrangement uses TRBV20-1 and TRBJ1-2; maybe TRBD1 (5 bases). Trimming took 0 bases from V and 3 from J, leaving 14 bases between them. The CDR3 is 15 amino acids. Germline V gene lookup returns CDR1 DFQATT and CDR2 SNEGSKA (reference sequence). The chain's CDR3 is CSARDPQGGDYGYTF. Written as DNA, the CDR3 is TGCAGTGCTAGAGATCCGCAGGGAGGTGACTATGGCTACACCTTC.

This clonotype has ten or more counts. This chain links TRBV5-4 with TRBJ2-7; 7 bases are a match to TRBD1. J was trimmed by 3 bases and V by 4 bases; bases with no gene match: 7. The CDR3 runs 14 residues. CDR1 and CDR2 (germline): SGHNT, YYREEE (reference sequence). The CDR3: CASSVYRGDYEQYF. CDR3 bases: TGTGCCAGCAGCGTCTACAGGGGAGACTACGAGCAGTACTTC.

Concerning this clonotype itself: A read error may be the cause here, since a much bigger clone is one base away. The chain uses TRBV4-1 and TRBJ2-1, with 10 bases identical to TRBD1. This CDR3 region has 17 residues. Germline V gene lookup returns CDR1 MGHRA and CDR2 YSYEKL. The V and J ends lost 1 base and 1 base, in that order; junction bases with no gene match: 4. CDR3 in amino acids: CASSQGQGQGSYNEQFF. Written as DNA, the CDR3 is TGCGCCAGCAGCCAAGGTCAGGGACAGGGGTCCTACAATGAGCAGTTCTTC.

The gene calls are TRBV6-1 and TRBJ2-1, with 8 bases matching TRBD2. The ends lost 3 bases at V and 0 bases at J; junction bases unmatched: 4. Germline loops: CDR1 MNHNS, CDR2 SASEGT. The CDR3 is 16 residues long. The CDR3 loop reads CASSDTGGPSYNEQFF. The DNA for the CDR3 is TGTGCCAGCAGTGATACGGGGGGGCCCTCCTACAATGAGCAGTTCTTC.

The V and J genes are TRBV15 and TRBJ1-4; 8 nucleotides agree with TRBD1. Trimming at V came to 5 bases and at J to 4 bases, leaving 3 bases not matched to a gene. This CDR3 spans 14 amino acids. The germline gives CDR1 LNHNV, CDR2 YYDKDF (reference sequence). This CDR3 is CATSWGQVNEKLFF. The CDR3 DNA reads TGTGCCACCAGCTGGGGACAGGTTAATGAAAAACTGTTTTTT.

There are many counts of this clonotype. V is TRBV27 and J is TRBJ1-1, with D possibly TRBD1 on 6 matching bases. CDR1 and CDR2 (germline): MNHEY, SMNVEV (reference sequence). Trimming removed 5 bases from V and 6 bases from J, with 16 bases in between. This CDR3 has 14 residues. CDR3 loop: CASSDSGVNSEAFF. As DNA, the CDR3 is TGTGCCAGCAGTGATTCAGGGGTTAATTCTGAAGCTTTCTTT.

The V call is TRBV6-1, the J call TRBJ1-2; D is possibly TRBD1 (6 bases). The length of the CDR3 is 12 residues. The germline gives CDR1 MNHNS, CDR2 SASEGT. V lost 6 bases and J lost 6, with 11 bases in between. The CDR3 loop reads CASSPGANGYTF. The CDR3 bases are TGTGCCAGCAGCCCAGGGGCAAATGGCTACACCTTC.